This T cell receptor beta chain came from a study of shared clonotypes between healthy human individuals. Whole-study results and caveats: Generally, estimated richness proved larger in naive subsets than it did in memory subsets.

Investigators divided CD4+ cells into CD45RA+ naive and CD45RA-negative memory subsets. Assay used: immunoSEQ multiplex PCR; TCRdb lists only in-frame clones, some missing. The sample contains some 2,500,000 clones, roughly 93% of which appear only once. The CDR3 is 15 residues long. V lost 2 bases, J lost 3 bases, and 8 bases lay in between. In germline, CDR1 is MGHDK, CDR2 SYGVNS. To note about this clone: As yet, its antigen is unknown.

The V call is TRBV25-1, the J call TRBJ2-6; D remains unclear. The clonotype originates from a man between 18 and 29 years old in good health. Some clones in this sample may be carry-over from other donors' samples. Sequencing input: naive CD4+ T cells from PBMCs. Subset specified: CD45RA+ positively selected. The CDR3 reads CASSEVGNGANVLTF. The DNA of the CDR3 is TGTGCCAGCAGTGAAGTGGGAAATGGGGCCAACGTCCTGACTTTC.